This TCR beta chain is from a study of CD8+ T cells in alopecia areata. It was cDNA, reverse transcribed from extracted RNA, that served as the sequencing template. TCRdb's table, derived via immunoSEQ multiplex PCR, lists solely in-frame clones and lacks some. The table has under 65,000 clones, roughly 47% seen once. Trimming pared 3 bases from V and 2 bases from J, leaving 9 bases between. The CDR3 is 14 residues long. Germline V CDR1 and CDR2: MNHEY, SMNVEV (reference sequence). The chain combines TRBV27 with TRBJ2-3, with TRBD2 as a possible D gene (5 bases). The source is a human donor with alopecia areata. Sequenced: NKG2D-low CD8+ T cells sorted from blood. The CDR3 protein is CASSFRRVTDTQYF. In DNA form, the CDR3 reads TGTGCCAGCAGTTTTCGGCGGGTCACAGATACGCAGTATTTT.